The next 15 T cell receptor beta chains were all read from a single sample in a study of response to subunit inactivated influenza vaccine. In TCRdb, the RT-PCR reads were re-called with MiXCR into one record per CDR3 protein. The table has hundreds of thousands of distinct CDR3 sequences, about 25% seen once. The sequences come from CD4+ T cells sorted from PBMCs, collected approximately 5 days after vaccination. The source is a man in his fifties or sixties who received an inactivated influenza vaccine.

J is TRBJ1-1 and V is TRBV6-2 or TRBV6-3; 7 bases are shared with TRBD1. With V trimmed by 8 bases and J by 0 bases, 3 bases remained unmatched. Looked up from germline, CDR1 is MNHEY and CDR2 is SVGEGT. The CDR3 totals 13 residues. CDR3 sequence reads: CASLTGMNTEAFF. The CDR3 coding sequence is TGTGCCAGCTTGACAGGGATGAACACTGAAGCTTTCTTT.

Of note for this clonotype: Compared with germline, one end of the junction differs, possibly owing to a read error. The V call is TRBV4-1, the J call TRBJ2-1; no clear D. The CDR3 runs to 13 residues. Germline CDR1 reads MGHRA; CDR2 reads YSYEKL. CDR3 in amino acids: CASRFLGLGEQFF. CDR3 nucleotides: TGTGCCAGCAGGTTCTTGGGGTTGGGTGAGCAGTTCTTC.

The chain uses TRBV7-2 and TRBJ2-2, with no clear D. The CDR3 extends over 14 amino acids. CDR1 is SGHTA, CDR2 FQGNSA, per germline. V shed 4 bases and J shed 5 bases, with 11 bases lying between them. This CDR3 is CASSSGLMTGELFF. CDR3 in DNA: TGTGCCAGCAGCTCGGGCCTCATGACCGGGGAGCTGTTTTTT.

This clonotype was recorded only once. The gene calls are TRBV6-2 or TRBV6-3 and TRBJ1-5; D is possibly TRBD1 (6 bases). Germline V gives CDR1 MNHEY, CDR2 SVGEGT. V lost 6 bases, J lost 5 bases, and 11 bases lay in between. CDR3 size: 13 residues. The chain's CDR3 is CASRNREDQPQHF. DNA for the CDR3: TGTGCCAGCAGAAACAGGGAGGATCAGCCCCAGCATTTT.

The chain has TRBV6-5 and TRBJ2-7, with TRBD1 matching 9 bases. V was pared by 2 bases and J by 7 bases, with 15 bases of the junction left unmatched. CDR1 is MNHEY, CDR2 SVGAGI, per germline. This CDR3 spans 17 amino acids. This CDR3 reads CASSYPLGGQGRFEQYF. For the CDR3, the DNA is TGTGCCAGCAGTTACCCCCTCGGGGGACAGGGACGATTTGAGCAGTACTTC.

CDR3 in amino acids: CASREGTGGYEQYF. Written as DNA, the CDR3 is TGTGCCAGCAGGGAGGGCACAGGGGGCTACGAGCAGTACTTC. The chain uses TRBV7-2 and TRBJ2-7; 8 bases map to TRBD1. V lost 6 bases and J lost 3; bases outside the gene matches: 7. The CDR3 sequence is 14 residues long. The germline V gene has CDR1 SGHTA and CDR2 FQGNSA.

The chain couples TRBV18 to TRBJ2-7, with D possibly called TRBD1 or TRBD2 (5 bases each). Germline V gene lookup returns CDR1 KGHSH and CDR2 LQKENI. The length of the CDR3 is 16 residues. The ends were cut back, 3 bases at V and 5 bases at J, with 20 bases in the middle. The CDR3 DNA sequence: TGTGCCAGCTCACCTGATCTACTAGTTCGAGGGGACGAGCAGTACTTC. As protein: CASSPDLLVRGDEQYF. The full variable domain, in which reference TRBV18 and TRBJ2-7 provide the parts outside the CDR3, is NAGVMQNPRHLVRRRGQEARLRCSPMKGHSHVYWYRQLPEEGLKFMVYLQKENIIDESGMPKERFSAEFPKEGPSILRIQQVVRGDSAAYFCASSPDLLVRGDEQYFGPGTRLTVT.

This clonotype was observed a few times. This chain uses TRBV29-1 with TRBJ2-7, with D possibly TRBD1 on 5 matching bases. The CDR3 loop spans 12 amino acids. CDR1 is SQVTM, CDR2 ANQGSEA, per germline. Deletions cut 6 bases from V and 0 bases from J, with 9 bases between. CDR3 residues: CSVRAASYEQYF. The CDR3 region has the DNA TGCAGCGTCAGGGCTGCCTCCTACGAGCAGTACTTC.

This clonotype was picked up a small number of times. The rearrangement links TRBV20-1 to TRBJ1-5, with D tentatively TRBD1 (5 bases). CDR1 and CDR2 from the germline V gene are DFQATT and SNEGSKA (reference sequence). V was pared by 0 bases and J by 6 bases, with 9 bases between. The CDR3 has 13 amino acids. Here the CDR3 DNA reads TGCAGTGCTAGAGATGTGGGGGGTCAGCCCCAGCATTTT. Translating gives CSARDVGGQPQHF.

This chain joins TRBV11-3 and TRBJ2-3; 7 positions match TRBD1. The ends lost 5 bases at V and 0 bases at J; junction bases unmatched: 8. This CDR3 comprises 16 residues. Germline V lookup: CDR1 SGHNT, CDR2 YENEEA. The DNA of the CDR3 is TGTGCCAGCAGCAACAAAGGGACAGAGAGCACAGATACGCAGTATTTT. Residues: CASSNKGTESTDTQYF.

The table lists this clonotype with a few counts. The chain joins TRBV5-4 to TRBJ2-3; 12 positions agree with TRBD2. The length of the CDR3 is 19 residues. In germline, CDR1 is SGHNT, CDR2 YYREEE (reference sequence). The V and J ends lost 2 bases and 2 bases, in that order; junction bases with no gene match: 12. DNA of the CDR3: TGTGCCAGCAGCTTAAGGGCTAGCGGGAGGGCCGGTGACACAGATACGCAGTATTTT. It is translated as CASSLRASGRAGDTDTQYF.

The CDR3 region has the DNA TGTGCCATCAGTGTCGGTGGGGGACAGGGAAACTATGGCTACACCTTC. Translating it yields CAISVGGGQGNYGYTF. J is TRBJ1-2 and V is TRBV10-3; 9 bases line up with TRBD1. V shed 4 bases and J 2 bases; nucleotides not matched to a gene: 8. Germline CDR1 is ENHRY and CDR2 is SYGVKD. The CDR3 is 16 residues long.

The chain couples TRBV10-3 to TRBJ2-1, with 9 nucleotides matching TRBD1. After removal of 4 bases from V and 4 bases from J, the junction contained 5 bases not matched to a gene. Germline V lookup: CDR1 ENHRY, CDR2 SYGVKD. The CDR3 spans 15 residues. The CDR3 DNA reads as TGTGCCATCAGTGCGTTGGGACAGGGTTACAATGAGCAGTTCTTC. This sequence encodes CAISALGQGYNEQFF.

This clonotype turned up a few times. This sequence joins TRBV11-2 and TRBJ2-3; 11 bases fit TRBD2. CDR3 length equals 16 residues. Germline assignment: CDR1 SGHAT and CDR2 FQNNGV. Trimming at V came to 5 bases and at J to 5 bases, leaving 9 bases not matched to a gene. DNA of the CDR3: TGTGCCAGCAGCCCAAAACTAGCGGGAGCTTTAGATACGCAGTATTTT. It yields the protein CASSPKLAGALDTQYF.

The chain couples TRBV4-1 to TRBJ2-3; D not resolved. The CDR3 is 15 amino acids. Trimming took 1 base from V and 1 from J, leaving 9 bases between them. Germline loops: CDR1 MGHRA, CDR2 YSYEKL. CDR3 in amino acids: CASSQVATRTDTQYF. The CDR3 DNA reads TGCGCCAGCAGCCAAGTAGCTACCCGCACAGATACGCAGTATTTT.